The 21 T cell receptor beta chains below were found in one sample sequenced in a study of CD8 T cells in ankylosing spondylitis. Their antigen targets remain unknown. Study-wide results and caveats: Ankylosing spondylitis blood seemed to carry a telltale TCR beta motif made of eight highly homologous variants.

Using its own MiXCR run on the 5' RACE reads, TCRdb lists one record per CDR3 protein. The table has a few hundred thousand distinct CDR3 sequences, 20% to 25% seen once; the top ten hold 15% to 20%. Sequencing was done on a sample of blood, either unsorted or a sorted T cell fraction (not recorded which). The receptors originated from a male donor with ankylosing spondylitis.

The V and J genes are TRBV6-2 or TRBV6-3 and TRBJ1-3, with TRBD1 as a possible D gene (6 bases). The CDR3 is 17 residues long. V lost 4 bases and J lost 2, with 18 bases in between. Germline V gene sequence: CDR1 MNHEY, CDR2 SVGEGT. In DNA, the CDR3 is TGTGCCAGCAGTTCCCGGACAGTGAAGGACCCTGGAAACACCATATATTTT. Its protein is CASSSRTVKDPGNTIYF.

In DNA form, the CDR3 reads TGTGCCAGCCGAAGACAGACAACTAATGAAAAACTGTTTTTT. Translated, it gives CASRRQTTNEKLFF. V usage is TRBV2 and J usage is TRBJ1-4, with D tentatively TRBD1 (5 bases). Germline V gene sequence: CDR1 SNHLY, CDR2 FYNNEI. The V gene lost 8 bases and the J gene lost 0 bases, with 10 bases spanning the gap. CDR3 length: 14 residues.

This clonotype was seen only a few times. The rearrangement joins TRBV4-3 to TRBJ2-3; D remains ambiguous. The CDR3 has 13 residues. V gave up 1 base and J gave up 10 bases, with 12 bases separating them. Germline V CDR1 and CDR2: LGHNA, YSLEER. This CDR3 reads CASSQGTVLAQYF. The CDR3 region has the DNA TGCGCCAGCAGCCAAGGGACGGTACTGGCGCAGTATTTT.

The genes are TRBV28 and TRBJ2-1, with a possible D match to TRBD2 (6 bases). This CDR3 is 16 amino acids long. Per germline, CDR1 MDHEN and CDR2 SYDVKM. V was cut by 3 bases and J by 8 bases, with 20 bases left in between. The CDR3 here is CASSFRRDRFLDEQFF. In DNA form, the CDR3 reads TGTGCCAGCAGTTTTAGGCGGGATCGGTTTCTGGATGAGCAGTTCTTC.

The genes are TRBV18 and TRBJ1-1, with TRBD1 matching 11 bases. Germline lookup yields CDR1 KGHSH and CDR2 LQKENI. The ends lost 4 bases at V and 0 bases at J; junction bases unmatched: 4. There are 16 residues in the CDR3. CDR3 nucleotide sequence: TGTGCCAGCTCACTGGGGACAGGGGGATTGAACACTGAAGCTTTCTTT. Amino acids: CASSLGTGGLNTEAFF.

The V call is TRBV12-3 or TRBV12-4, the J call TRBJ2-1; D may be TRBD1 (6 bases). Trimming removed 5 bases at V and 1 base at J, with 15 bases between. The CDR3 is 16 amino acids. CDR3 amino acids: CASSTNSGTSYNEQFF. DNA of the CDR3: TGTGCCAGCAGTACAAACTCCGGGACATCCTACAATGAGCAGTTCTTC.

The V and J genes are TRBV7-9 and TRBJ2-1, with 12 bases aligning to TRBD2. V lost 5 bases, J lost 9 bases, and 11 bases stayed unmatched. Per the germline V gene, CDR1 is SEHNR and CDR2 is FQNEAQ (reference sequence). The CDR3 totals 16 residues. CDR3 loop: CASSHFTSGRSAEQFF. For the CDR3, the DNA is TGTGCCAGCAGCCACTTTACTAGCGGGAGGTCGGCTGAGCAGTTCTTC.

This clonotype showed up just a few times. The chain has TRBV11-3 and TRBJ2-1; 8 positions agree with TRBD1. V was pared by 5 bases and J by 0 bases, with 9 bases of the junction left unmatched. Germline lookup yields CDR1 SGHNT and CDR2 YENEEA. The CDR3 spans 17 residues. The CDR3 loop reads CASSLTGGGSSYNEQFF. The CDR3 DNA is TGTGCCAGCAGCCTAACAGGGGGAGGAAGCTCCTACAATGAGCAGTTCTTC.

This clonotype has a handful of counts. The chain combines TRBV28 with TRBJ2-7; D is undetermined. Per the germline V gene, CDR1 is MDHEN and CDR2 is SYDVKM. CDR3 length equals 12 residues. V shed 7 bases and J shed 3 bases, with 10 bases lying between them. CDR3 sequence: CASKAVSYEQYF. CDR3 sequence (DNA): TGTGCCAGCAAGGCCGTTAGCTACGAGCAGTACTTC. Looking up the rest from reference TRBV28 and TRBJ2-7 gives the full variable domain: DVKVTQSSRYLVKRTGEKVFLECVQDMDHENMFWYRQDPGLGLRLIYFSYDVKMKEKGDIPEGYSVSREKKERFSLILESASTNQTSMYLCASKAVSYEQYFGPGTRLTVT.

Points on this clonotype: At one end, the junction sequence differs from germline, possibly due to a read error. The chain employs TRBV24-1 and TRBJ2-2; tentative D call: TRBD2 (6 bases). CDR1 and CDR2 from the germline V gene are KGHDR and SFDVKD. The CDR3 runs to 13 residues. CDR3 sequence: CATSAVAAGELFF. CDR3 bases: TGTGCCACAAGTGCCGTAGCGGCCGGGGAGCTGTTTTTT.

This clonotype was seen only a few times. The genes are TRBV5-1 and TRBJ2-3, with 11 bases identical to TRBD2. Trimming removed 2 bases from V and 2 bases from J; junction bases left unmatched: 4. Per germline, CDR1 SGHRS and CDR2 YFSETQ. CDR3 length: 16 amino acids. CDR3 coding DNA: TGCGCCAGCAGCTTCGGACTAGCGGGTGTCACAGATACGCAGTATTTT. Translated, it gives CASSFGLAGVTDTQYF.

This clonotype was counted between two and nine times. The chain employs TRBV7-8 and TRBJ2-5; D may be TRBD1 (8 bases). CDR3 length: 15 amino acids. CDR1 is SGHVS, CDR2 FQNEAQ, per germline. The V gene lost 5 bases and the J gene lost 7 bases, with 20 bases spanning the gap. CDR3 region: CASSNRQGPGGTQYF. For the CDR3, the DNA is TGTGCCAGCAGCAACAGACAGGGGCCGGGGGGGACCCAGTACTTC.

The chain uses TRBV18 and TRBJ2-7; possibly TRBD2 for D (5 bases). Per germline, CDR1 KGHSH and CDR2 LQKENI. The V gene lost 6 bases and the J gene lost 2 bases, with 14 bases spanning the gap. The CDR3 spans 14 residues. The CDR3 loop is CASSPRGRTYEQYF. CDR3 bases: TGTGCCAGCTCCCCTCGAGGGCGCACCTACGAGCAGTACTTC.

This chain connects TRBV4-3 to TRBJ1-4; D is ambiguous. Trimming left V 6 bases short and J 8 bases short, with 19 bases between. The CDR3 has 15 amino acids. CDR1 is LGHNA and CDR2 is YSLEER in the germline V gene. The CDR3 sequence is CASSPSRLRKEKLFF. CDR3 sequence (DNA): TGCGCCAGCAGTCCAAGTCGCCTTCGAAAGGAAAAACTGTTTTTT.

This chain joins TRBV12-3 or TRBV12-4 and TRBJ1-6, with 9 bases matching TRBD1. V lost 5 bases, J lost 7 bases, and 6 bases stayed unmatched. This CDR3 region has 15 residues. The CDR3 DNA follows: TGTGCCAGCAGTGTACAGGGGGCCCGGAATTCACCCCTCCACTTT. Translating it yields CASSVQGARNSPLHF.

The chain recombines TRBV7-9 with TRBJ2-3; 9 positions match TRBD2. The germline CDR1 and CDR2 sequences are SEHNR and FQNEAQ (reference sequence). The ends lost 4 bases at V and 0 bases at J; junction bases unmatched: 5. CDR3 length equals 16 residues. CDR3 coding DNA: TGTGCCAGCAGCTCGAGACTAGCGGCTAGCACAGATACGCAGTATTTT. Protein sequence: CASSSRLAASTDTQYF.

The CDR3: CASSTLGSSGITDTQYF. In DNA, the CDR3 is TGTGCCAGCAGCACCCTGGGGTCTAGCGGAATCACAGATACGCAGTATTTT. The chain employs TRBV2 and TRBJ2-3; 7 bases are shared with TRBD2. CDR3 length: 17 residues. CDR1 and CDR2 from the germline V gene are SNHLY and FYNNEI. Trimming cost V 6 bases and J 2 bases; bases outside gene matches: 14. Drawing the rest from reference TRBV2 and TRBJ2-3, the complete variable domain is EPEVTQTPSHQVTQMGQEVILRCVPISNHLYFYWYRQILGQKVEFLVSFYNNEISEKSEIFDDQFSVERPDGSNFTLKIRSTKLEDSAMYFCASSTLGSSGITDTQYFGPGTRLTVL.

This clonotype turned up a few times. The V call is TRBV29-1, the J call TRBJ2-7; D not certain. The CDR3 sequence is 13 residues long. Germline-derived CDR1 and CDR2 are SQVTM and ANQGSEA. Trimming removed 1 base at V and 3 bases at J, with 10 bases between. The CDR3 protein is CSVEVLAGYEQYF. The DNA of the CDR3 is TGCAGCGTTGAAGTGCTCGCCGGCTACGAGCAGTACTTC.

The chain joins TRBV29-1 to TRBJ2-2; unclear D gene. Germline CDR1 SQVTM, CDR2 ANQGSEA. Trimming took 4 bases from V and 4 from J, leaving 7 bases between them. The CDR3 spans 12 residues. This chain's CDR3 is CSVVWSTGELFF. CDR3 DNA sequence: TGCAGCGTTGTGTGGTCCACCGGGGAGCTGTTTTTT.

V gene TRBV15 combines with J gene TRBJ2-6; D is unresolved. This CDR3 is 15 amino acids long. V shed 8 bases and J shed 4 bases, with 15 bases lying between them. Germline V CDR1 and CDR2: LNHNV, YYDKDF (reference sequence). CDR3 loop: CATENRISGANVLTF. As DNA, the CDR3 is TGTGCCACCGAAAATAGGATATCAGGGGCCAACGTCCTGACTTTC.

The genes are TRBV19 and TRBJ2-1; TRBD2 matches 15 bases. J gave up 9 bases and V 5 bases, and 5 bases lay outside the gene matches. CDR1 is LNHDA and CDR2 is SQIVND in the germline V gene (reference sequence). There are 15 residues in the CDR3. The CDR3 loop is CASSVGLAGGGEQFF. CDR3 DNA: TGTGCCAGTAGTGTGGGACTAGCGGGAGGAGGTGAGCAGTTCTTC.